Shown below are 27 T cell receptor beta chains from a single sample sequenced in a study of shared clonotypes between healthy human individuals. Method: immunoSEQ multiplex PCR; TCRdb's copy keeps in-frame clones and lacks some. The profile shows about 2.3 million clones, around 90% of them singletons. Sequencing was performed on naive CD4+ T cells from PBMCs. Regarding subset: CD45RA+ positively selected. The receptors were gathered from a man younger than 35 in good health. Some clones in this sample may be carry-over from other donors' samples.

V usage is TRBV6-5 and J usage is TRBJ1-2; D is possibly TRBD1 (6 bases). The CDR3 sequence is 15 residues long. CDR1 MNHEY and CDR2 SVGAGI come from the germline V gene. The V and J ends lost 6 bases and 3 bases respectively, with 17 bases between them. Written as DNA, the CDR3 is TGTGCCAGCAGGGGTGCCTTCGGGGGGCACTATGGCTACACCTTC. Amino acids: CASRGAFGGHYGYTF.

The CDR3 spells CAWSLTVSNQPQHF. The CDR3 bases are TGTGCCTGGAGTCTTACAGTGAGCAATCAGCCCCAGCATTTT. The chain links TRBV30 to TRBJ1-5; D is unclear. V lost 2 bases, J lost 1 base, and 9 bases lay in between. This CDR3 spans 14 amino acids. From germline, CDR1 is GTSNPN and CDR2 SVGIG (reference sequence).

This chain joins TRBV27 and TRBJ2-2; weak D call: TRBD1 (6 bases). This CDR3 is 13 amino acids long. V lost 5 bases, J lost 7 bases, and 11 bases lay in between. Germline CDR1 reads MNHEY; CDR2 reads SMNVEV (reference sequence). The chain's CDR3 is CASSPQGYGELFF. In nucleotides, the CDR3 is TGTGCCAGCAGTCCACAGGGATACGGGGAGCTGTTTTTT.

The rearrangement uses TRBV7-2 and TRBJ1-2, with D hard to call. This CDR3 has 14 amino acids. Trimming left V 4 bases short and J 8 bases short, with 17 bases between. CDR1 and CDR2 from the germline V gene are SGHTA and FQGNSA. CDR3 nucleotides: TGTGCCAGCAGCTCCGGGAACTATCAAAGAGGCTACACCTTC. It translates to CASSSGNYQRGYTF.

In this sample, this clone turned up a few times. This chain uses TRBV7-2 with TRBJ2-3, with D possibly being TRBD2 (5 bases). This CDR3 spans 12 amino acids. Germline lookup yields CDR1 SGHTA and CDR2 FQGNSA. The germline V and J ends were trimmed by 6 bases and 5 bases, with 9 bases remaining between them. This CDR3 is CASRLSGDTQYF. CDR3 nucleotide sequence: TGTGCCAGCAGATTAAGCGGAGATACGCAGTATTTT. Full variable domain (rest looked up from reference TRBV7-2 and TRBJ2-3): GAGVSQSPSNKVTEKGKDVELRCDPISGHTALYWYRQSLGQGLEFLIYFQGNSAPDKSGLPSDRFSAERTGGSVSTLTIQRTQQEDSAVYLCASRLSGDTQYFGPGTRLTVL.

This rearrangement joins TRBV5-1 to TRBJ2-5, with D tentatively TRBD2 (7 bases). The CDR3 has 15 amino acids. CDR1 is SGHRS, CDR2 YFSETQ, per germline. Trimming cost V 4 bases and J 2 bases, with 15 bases left between them. CDR3 DNA sequence: TGCGCCAGCAGCCCCGGGGAGGGGGGGCAAGAGACCCAGTACTTC. This translates into CASSPGEGGQETQYF. Full variable domain (outside the CDR3, taken from reference TRBV5-1 and TRBJ2-5): KAGVTQTPRYLIKTRGQQVTLSCSPISGHRSVSWYQQTPGQGLQFLFEYFSETQRNKGNFPGRFSGRQFSNSRSEMNVSTLELGDSALYLCASSPGEGGQETQYFGPGTRLLVL.

The genes are TRBV6-6 and TRBJ1-1; 10 nucleotides match TRBD1. Germline V gives CDR1 MNHNY, CDR2 SVGAGI (reference sequence). The J segment lost 4 bases and the V segment lost 5 bases, leaving 7 bases of the junction unmatched. CDR3 length equals 15 residues. In nucleotides, the CDR3 is TGTGCCAGCAGTGTAGACAGGGGGCAGAGCACTGAAGCTTTCTTT. Protein: CASSVDRGQSTEAFF.

The chain combines TRBV7-9 with TRBJ2-7, with TRBD1 as a possible D gene (6 bases). This CDR3 contains 15 residues. Germline V gene sequence: CDR1 SEHNR, CDR2 FQNEAQ (reference sequence). Trimming removed 3 bases from V and 1 base from J, with 13 bases in between. This CDR3 reads CASSLRPGQSYEQYF. CDR3 nucleotides: TGTGCCAGCAGCTTGCGACCCGGACAGTCCTACGAGCAGTACTTC.

The gene calls are TRBV5-1 and TRBJ1-3; D perhaps matches TRBD1 (6 bases). V shed 5 bases and J shed 3 bases, with 18 bases lying between them. Germline V gene data show CDR1 as SGHRS and CDR2 as YFSETQ. The CDR3 consists of 16 residues. CDR3 loop: CASSRDPGDGGNTIYF. The CDR3, as DNA: TGCGCCAGCAGTCGTGACCCAGGGGACGGTGGAAACACCATATATTTT.

The sample holds one count of this clone. This rearrangement joins TRBV18 to TRBJ2-3; D is perhaps TRBD2 (5 bases). CDR1 is KGHSH and CDR2 is LQKENI in the germline V gene. The CDR3 runs 14 residues. V lost 1 base and J 2 bases, leaving 7 bases between the germline ends. As DNA, the CDR3 is TGTGCCAGCTCACCACGGAGGAACACAGATACGCAGTATTTT. Its protein product is CASSPRRNTDTQYF.

The chain carries TRBV5-1 and TRBJ1-1; D remains unclear. Germline CDR1 SGHRS, CDR2 YFSETQ. The germline V and J ends were trimmed by 5 bases and 4 bases, with 18 bases remaining between them. The length of the CDR3 is 15 residues. The CDR3 region is CASSPPHEWSTEAFF. As DNA, the CDR3 is TGCGCCAGCAGTCCCCCCCATGAGTGGAGCACTGAAGCTTTCTTT.

J is TRBJ1-5 and V is TRBV5-1, with D tentatively TRBD1 (5 bases). The CDR3 totals 15 residues. The V end was cut by 0 bases, the J end by 8 bases, with 15 bases between. Germline values: CDR1 SGHRS, CDR2 YFSETQ. Here the CDR3 reads CASSLGGTGFEPQHF. Written as DNA, the CDR3 is TGCGCCAGCAGCTTGGGGGGGACCGGTTTTGAGCCCCAGCATTTT.

The chain has TRBV11-2 and TRBJ1-1; possible D gene TRBD1, 6 bases. In germline, CDR1 is SGHAT, CDR2 FQNNGV. The CDR3 spans 14 residues. Trimming removed 7 bases at V and 6 bases at J, with 18 bases between. The CDR3 here is CASTFGSGGPEAFF. CDR3 nucleotides: TGTGCCAGCACCTTCGGAAGTGGGGGCCCTGAAGCTTTCTTT.

This clone was recorded a few times. The chain uses TRBV6-5 and TRBJ1-1; no clear D. The CDR3 loop spans 13 amino acids. The V end was cut by 10 bases, the J end by 4 bases, with 16 bases between. The germline V gene has CDR1 MNHEY and CDR2 SVGAGI. The CDR3 reads CATLTLMGTEAFF. The CDR3 DNA reads TGTGCCACCCTGACCCTTATGGGCACTGAAGCTTTCTTT.

The chain employs TRBV5-1 and TRBJ2-7; 7 positions agree with TRBD1. The germline V gene has CDR1 SGHRS and CDR2 YFSETQ. Trimming cost V 0 bases and J 5 bases; bases outside gene matches: 5. The CDR3 extends over 14 amino acids. In DNA, the CDR3 is TGCGCCAGCAGCTTGGCTGACAGGGTCCACGAGCAGTACTTC. Protein product: CASSLADRVHEQYF.

The genes are TRBV29-1 and TRBJ2-3; a weak D match, TRBD1 (5 bases). There are 14 residues in the CDR3. V lost 7 bases, J lost 2 bases, and 16 bases lay in between. CDR1 is SQVTM and CDR2 is ANQGSEA in the germline V gene. This CDR3 reads CSAIRQSFTDTQYF. As DNA, the CDR3 is TGCAGCGCCATTAGACAGAGTTTCACAGATACGCAGTATTTT.

Turning to this clone: Other nucleotide sequences from this sample produce the same CDR3. The chain joins TRBV5-6 to TRBJ2-1; TRBD2 matches at 12 bases. V shed 4 bases, J shed 7 bases, and the junction held 6 bases outside the gene matches. Germline-derived CDR1 and CDR2 are SGHDT and YYEEEE. The CDR3 is made up of 15 amino acids. CDR3 amino acids: CASSLGLAGYNEQFF. CDR3 DNA sequence: TGTGCCAGCAGCCTGGGACTAGCGGGTTATAATGAGCAGTTCTTC.

This clone was seen a single time. The V gene is TRBV5-4, the J gene TRBJ1-2, with D tentatively TRBD1 (6 bases). The CDR3 totals 14 residues. Deletions cut 2 bases from V and 13 bases from J, with 21 bases between. Germline V gives CDR1 SGHNT, CDR2 YYREEE (reference sequence). CDR3 loop: CASSLGSTGGRGTF. As DNA, the CDR3 is TGTGCCAGCAGCTTAGGGTCCACGGGGGGCCGGGGCACCTTC.

The chain is built from TRBV4-1 and TRBJ1-5, with no clear D. CDR1 and CDR2 (germline): MGHRA, YSYEKL. Trimming stripped 6 bases from V and 2 bases from J, with 11 bases between. The CDR3 has 14 residues. DNA for the CDR3: TGCGCCAGCAGGGGTATTGGAGGCAATCAGCCCCAGCATTTT. It codes for CASRGIGGNQPQHF.

The chain carries TRBV9 and TRBJ1-3, with D unresolved. The V gene's germline CDR1 is SGDLS and CDR2 YYNGEE. Trimming took off 0 bases at V and 3 bases at J, with 7 bases between the two ends. The CDR3 has 14 residues. CDR3 sequence reads: CASSVGSVGNTIYF. The CDR3 region has the DNA TGTGCCAGCAGCGTAGGGAGTGTTGGAAACACCATATATTTT.

The rearrangement links TRBV7-8 to TRBJ2-1, with TRBD2 matching 10 bases. Unmatched junction bases numbered 12, after V lost 1 base and J lost 15 bases. Germline V gene lookup returns CDR1 SGHVS and CDR2 FQNEAQ. CDR3 length equals 15 residues. The CDR3 sequence: CASSLGGVSGGHPFF. CDR3 nucleotide sequence: TGTGCCAGCAGCTTAGGCGGGGTTAGCGGGGGGCATCCGTTCTTC.

V is TRBV7-3 and J is TRBJ2-1; D uncertain. V shed 4 bases and J shed 2 bases, with 21 bases lying between them. Looked up from germline, CDR1 is SGHTA and CDR2 is FQGTGA. The CDR3 has 18 amino acids. The CDR3 coding sequence is TGTGCCAGCAGCTGGGGAACTCCTACAAATGCTCCCTACAATGAGCAGTTCTTC. This encodes CASSWGTPTNAPYNEQFF.

The J gene is TRBJ2-2, the V gene TRBV6-1; a possible D gene is TRBD2 (5 bases). The CDR3 extends over 14 amino acids. Germline V CDR1 and CDR2: MNHNS, SASEGT. The V end lost 2 bases, the J end lost 7 bases, and 11 bases lay between the germline ends. For the CDR3, the DNA is TGTGCCAGCAGTGAAAACGGGGTAATCGGGGAGCTGTTTTTT. Its translation: CASSENGVIGELFF.

V gene TRBV7-2 combines with J gene TRBJ1-2, with D possibly TRBD1 on 5 matching bases. Trimming shortened V by 1 base and J by 3 bases, and 9 bases separated the two germline ends. The CDR3 spans 14 residues. Germline V lookup: CDR1 SGHTA, CDR2 FQGNSA. The CDR3 loop reads CASSLVRDDYGYTF. Here the CDR3 DNA reads TGTGCCAGCAGCTTAGTTCGGGACGACTATGGCTACACCTTC.

The chain joins TRBV7-9 to TRBJ1-1; 8 bases line up with TRBD1. Germline V CDR1 and CDR2: SEHNR, FQNEAQ (reference sequence). The length of the CDR3 is 15 residues. V shed 3 bases, J shed 1 base, and the junction held 4 bases outside the gene matches. CDR3 sequence (DNA): TGTGCCAGCAGCTTGGGGGGGACAGGGAACACTGAAGCTTTCTTT. Translated: CASSLGGTGNTEAFF.

This chain uses TRBV28 with TRBJ1-1; D gene uncertain. This CDR3 has 13 amino acids. Trimming removed 6 bases from V and 5 bases from J, with 13 bases in between. Germline loops: CDR1 MDHEN, CDR2 SYDVKM. In DNA form, the CDR3 reads TGTGCCAGCAGCCCCGGGAGGCGGACTGAAGCTTTCTTT. This gives the protein CASSPGRRTEAFF.

V usage is TRBV29-1 and J usage is TRBJ2-1; 13 bases fit TRBD2. CDR3 length equals 15 residues. Germline loops: CDR1 SQVTM, CDR2 ANQGSEA. V shed 6 bases and J 5 bases; nucleotides not matched to a gene: 7. CDR3 in DNA: TGCAGCGTCGCAATACTAGCGGGAGGGGACAATGAGCAGTTCTTC. Protein sequence: CSVAILAGGDNEQFF.